Each of the 7 T cell receptor beta chains below was sequenced from the same sample in a study of blood T cell repertoires in COVID-19. Measured with immunoSEQ multiplex PCR; TCRdb has only the in-frame clones, and not every one. The table records under 150,000 clones, 88% of them present only once. Sequenced sample: PBMCs or T cells enriched from blood (not recorded which). These receptors were obtained from a woman aged 25 to 39 with acute COVID-19.

J is TRBJ1-2 and V is TRBV7-2, with D hard to call. V was shortened by 1 base and J by 0 bases, with 12 bases between the two germline ends. The CDR3 has 16 amino acids. Germline V CDR1 and CDR2: SGHTA, FQGNSA. This CDR3 reads CASSLGYSETNYGYTF. DNA for the CDR3: TGTGCCAGCAGCTTAGGGTATTCCGAGACTAACTATGGCTACACCTTC.

The chain carries TRBV7-2 and TRBJ1-3; D gene unclear. This CDR3 has 14 amino acids. V lost 5 bases and J 2 bases, leaving 10 bases between the germline ends. The germline gives CDR1 SGHTA, CDR2 FQGNSA. CDR3 sequence reads: CASSPFLAGNTIYF. CDR3 DNA sequence: TGTGCCAGCAGCCCCTTCCTAGCTGGAAACACCATATATTTT.

The chain uses TRBV28 and TRBJ1-2; possible D gene TRBD1, 6 bases. Germline CDR1 MDHEN, CDR2 SYDVKM. The CDR3 is 17 amino acids. Deletions cut 6 bases from V and 0 bases from J, with 20 bases between. The CDR3 sequence is CASRNHLGGPPNYGYTF. In nucleotides, the CDR3 is TGTGCCAGCAGAAACCACCTAGGGGGTCCACCTAACTATGGCTACACCTTC.

This clone was observed a handful of times. This rearrangement joins TRBV5-1 to TRBJ1-6, with 8 bases fitting TRBD1. Germline V gene data show CDR1 as SGHRS and CDR2 as YFSETQ. This CDR3 comprises 16 residues. Trimming cost V 0 bases and J 10 bases; bases outside gene matches: 9. Here the CDR3 DNA reads TGCGCCAGCAGCTTGGGTGACAGGGGAATTGGGTCACCCCTCCACTTT. It translates to CASSLGDRGIGSPLHF.

The chain has TRBV5-6 and TRBJ2-6, with TRBD2 matching over 7 bases. Trimming at V came to 4 bases and at J to 3 bases, leaving 7 bases not matched to a gene. Germline-derived CDR1 and CDR2 are SGHDT and YYEEEE. The CDR3 contains 16 residues. CDR3 sequence reads: CASSPGGSDGANVLTF. The CDR3 DNA is TGTGCCAGCAGCCCGGGCGGGAGCGATGGGGCCAACGTCCTGACTTTC.

The chain has TRBV28 and TRBJ2-1; 8 nucleotides align to TRBD2. Germline lookup yields CDR1 MDHEN and CDR2 SYDVKM. There are 14 residues in the CDR3. The junction had 4 bases not matched to a gene; V was cut back by 7 bases and J by 2 bases. The CDR3: CASKSSGTYNEQFF. The CDR3 bases are TGTGCCAGCAAAAGTAGCGGGACCTACAATGAGCAGTTCTTC.

The chain carries TRBV7-9 and TRBJ2-2, with D perhaps matching TRBD1 (5 bases). Germline V gives CDR1 SEHNR, CDR2 FQNEAQ (reference sequence). This CDR3 is 16 amino acids long. Trimming removed 4 bases from V and 3 bases from J, with 15 bases in between. Written as DNA, the CDR3 is TGTGCCAGCAGCTCCTTTGCAGGGCGCGACACCGGGGAGCTGTTTTTT. It specifies CASSSFAGRDTGELFF.